This T cell receptor beta chain was profiled in a study of blood T cells in healthy people across ages. This clonotype was counted only a few times. This CDR3 spans 14 amino acids. Germline CDR1 and CDR2: SQVTM and ANQGSEA. Sample-barcoded 5' priming and a J-beta primer mix drove a second PCR of roughly 7 to 11 cycles. Tags on each cDNA molecule came from a template-switch adaptor with 12 random nucleotides. Paired-end reads containing CDR3 totaled no fewer than 2.5 million for each sample. TCRdb re-called the 5' RACE reads through MiXCR, storing one row per CDR3 protein. The sample consists of 600,000 to 850,000 distinct CDR3 sequences, approximately 25% of them appearing once. This sample was shared with a second study, whose subject was T cells of mothers and their children. From that report: The shaping of TCR recombination output by thymic selection is similar in related and unrelated pairs.

The specimen sequenced was blood. V is TRBV29-1 and J is TRBJ2-5; 8 nucleotides align to TRBD2. The last part of the DNA fits TRBJ2-7 better; the J call may be wrong. The receptor was isolated from a boy between 10 and 17 years old in good health. In nucleotides, the CDR3 is TGCAGCGTTTCACCTAGCGGGCAGAGGAACGAGCAGTACTTC. Translating it yields CSVSPSGQRNEQYF.